This T cell receptor beta chain was captured in a study of T cells after yellow fever vaccination. Broader study findings: CD4 and CD8 compartments shared a small share of clonotypes. The booster response re-showed most primary clones: approximately 95% CD4, approximately 90% CD8.

Each CDR3 protein gets one entry after TCRdb re-called the 5' RACE reads with MiXCR. The data hold hundreds of thousands of distinct CDR3 sequences, with about 7.8% observed a single time. V was shortened by 3 bases and J by 3 bases, with 12 bases between the two germline ends. Germline lookup yields CDR1 LNHNV and CDR2 YYDKDF (reference sequence). There are 15 residues in the CDR3. This clonotype was seen more than once but under ten times. Antigen specificity is unknown. The specimen comprised PBMCs, sampled roughly seven weeks after the first yellow fever vaccination. The origin of this receptor is a man aged 18 to 30 who received the YFV17D yellow fever vaccine. This chain connects TRBV15 to TRBJ1-5; perhaps TRBD1 as D (6 bases). The CDR3 spells CATSRGGQFNQPQHF. The CDR3 nucleotides are TGTGCCACCAGCAGGGGAGGACAGTTCAATCAGCCCCAGCATTTT.